The T cell receptor beta chain described here comes from a study of molecular identifiers for immune sequencing clone quantification. Notes on the study in general: Effector cells kept over 99% of their molecules in clones above 20 RNA copies, while naive cells kept under 1% there.

On this clonotype itself: Antigen unknown.

Trimming at V came to 6 bases and at J to 11 bases, leaving 10 bases not matched to a gene. The CDR3 length is 13 residues. The V gene's germline CDR1 is WSHSY and CDR2 SAAADI. When naive CD8 T cells were sorted, they were gated as CD8+CD4-CCR7+CD45RA+. Previously described methods with listed TCR primers produced the bulk TCR libraries. TCRdb re-called the PCR reads with MiXCR, one entry per CDR3 protein. The sample records under 650,000 distinct CDR3 sequences, about 20% being singletons. This sequence was found in a human donor in good health. Some libraries in this study had Jurkat cell RNA spiked in. The sequenced material came from naive CD8+ T cells from blood, with Jurkat cell RNA spiked in. Described subset: FACS-sorted CD8+CD4-CCR7+CD45RA+ naive T cells. The gene calls are TRBV10-2 and TRBJ2-7; 10 bases fit TRBD1. In DNA, the CDR3 is TGCGCCAGCAGACCGGGACAGGGGTTTGAGGAGTACTTC. Translation gives CASRPGQGFEEYF.